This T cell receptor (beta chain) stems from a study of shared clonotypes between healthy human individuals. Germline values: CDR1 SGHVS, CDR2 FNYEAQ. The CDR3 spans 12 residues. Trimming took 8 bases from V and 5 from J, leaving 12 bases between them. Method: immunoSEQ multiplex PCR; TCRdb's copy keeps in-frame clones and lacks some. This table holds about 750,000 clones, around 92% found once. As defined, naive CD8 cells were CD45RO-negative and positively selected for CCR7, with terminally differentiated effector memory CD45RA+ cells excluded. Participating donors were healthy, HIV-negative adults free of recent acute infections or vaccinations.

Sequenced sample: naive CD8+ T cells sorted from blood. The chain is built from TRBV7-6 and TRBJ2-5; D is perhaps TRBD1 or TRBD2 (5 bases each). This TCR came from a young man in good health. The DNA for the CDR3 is TGTGCCAGCGGGACGTGGTCCGAGACCCAGTACTTC. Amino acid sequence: CASGTWSETQYF. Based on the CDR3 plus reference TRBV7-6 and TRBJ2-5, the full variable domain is GAGVSQSPRYKVTKRGQDVALRCDPISGHVSLYWYRQALGQGPEFLTYFNYEAQQDKSGLPNDRFSAERPEGSISTLTIQRTEQRDSAMYRCASGTWSETQYFGPGTRLLVL.